Each of the 14 T cell receptor beta chains below was sequenced from the same sample in a study of cytomegalovirus exposure and HLA in healthy donors. PCR used 60 Vbeta primers and 13 Jbeta primers. The method was immunoSEQ multiplex PCR; TCRdb's version includes in-frame clones alone and lacks a portion of them. Of tens of thousands of clones in the sample, 65% to 80% were seen once. Source material: PBMCs. The receptors here all came from a man between 65 and 85 years old in good health and CMV-seronegative.

The genes are TRBV7-2 and TRBJ2-3, with D possibly being TRBD2 (5 bases). V lost 5 bases to trimming and J lost 5 bases, with 17 bases between them. The CDR3 runs 15 residues. Germline V gene sequence: CDR1 SGHTA, CDR2 FQGNSA. CDR3 sequence (DNA): TGTGCCAGCAGCCCTAATGGTGTCCGGGGAGATACGCAGTATTTT. Protein product: CASSPNGVRGDTQYF.

The chain employs TRBV29-1 and TRBJ1-2; a possible D gene is TRBD1 (5 bases). Trimming took off 6 bases at V and 7 bases at J, with 18 bases between the two ends. The CDR3 loop spans 13 amino acids. The germline CDR1 and CDR2 sequences are SQVTM and ANQGSEA. CDR3 DNA sequence: TGCAGCGTAGTTCGGGGGGATCGTCGTGGCTACACCTTC. Translating gives CSVVRGDRRGYTF.

The chain is built from TRBV5-1 and TRBJ2-5, with D possibly being TRBD1 (6 bases). The CDR3 has 17 residues. Germline V gene lookup returns CDR1 SGHRS and CDR2 YFSETQ. Trimming shortened V by 2 bases and J by 4 bases, and 21 bases separated the two germline ends. CDR3 coding DNA: TGCGCCAGCAGCTTCAACGGCCTACAGGGAGAGGGAGAGACCCAGTACTTC. Its protein is CASSFNGLQGEGETQYF.

V gene TRBV2 combines with J gene TRBJ1-5; D may be TRBD1 (5 bases). V dropped 7 bases and J dropped 1 base, with 8 bases sitting between them. The germline V gene has CDR1 SNHLY and CDR2 FYNNEI. The CDR3 length is 13 residues. The CDR3 region is CASKGSSNQPQHF. CDR3 nucleotides: TGTGCCAGCAAGGGGTCCAGCAATCAGCCCCAGCATTTT.

This clone was detected a few times. The rearrangement uses TRBV5-4 and TRBJ2-7; 8 positions match TRBD2. Trimming at V came to 4 bases and at J to 4 bases, leaving 7 bases not matched to a gene. This CDR3 comprises 14 residues. Germline V CDR1 and CDR2: SGHNT, YYREEE (reference sequence). The DNA of the CDR3 is TGTGCCAGCAGCCGGAGCGGGGGTCGATACGAGCAGTACTTC. Protein product: CASSRSGGRYEQYF.

The CDR3 protein is CASSEGQVANEQFF. The CDR3 coding sequence is TGTGCCAGCAGTGAAGGACAGGTAGCAAATGAGCAGTTCTTC. The chain is built from TRBV6-1 and TRBJ2-1; TRBD1 might be the D (6 bases). The germline V gene has CDR1 MNHNS and CDR2 SASEGT. V was shortened by 1 base and J by 7 bases, with 11 bases between the two germline ends. The CDR3 sequence is 14 residues long.

V is TRBV5-1 and J is TRBJ2-5, with 10 positions matching TRBD1. The J segment lost 4 bases and the V segment lost 4 bases, leaving 4 bases of the junction unmatched. The CDR3 totals 14 residues. Germline values: CDR1 SGHRS, CDR2 YFSETQ. The CDR3 loop is CASSPGTGVETQYF. In DNA, the CDR3 is TGCGCCAGCAGCCCCGGGACAGGGGTAGAGACCCAGTACTTC.

This clone was seen a handful of times. The chain couples TRBV2 to TRBJ1-1, with a possible D match to TRBD1 (5 bases). The CDR3 contains 13 residues. The germline V gene has CDR1 SNHLY and CDR2 FYNNEI. V dropped 3 bases and J dropped 2 bases, with 7 bases sitting between them. This CDR3 is CASSDDRNTEAFF. The CDR3 DNA reads as TGTGCCAGCAGTGACGACAGAAACACTGAAGCTTTCTTT.

J is TRBJ1-1 and V is TRBV6-6; unclear D gene. The CDR3 length is 13 residues. Germline V lookup: CDR1 MNHNY, CDR2 SVGAGI (reference sequence). Trimming removed 7 bases from V and 5 bases from J, with 14 bases in between. The CDR3 DNA sequence: TGTGCCAGCATTAATTCGCAGCGGACTGAAGCTTTCTTT. It is translated as CASINSQRTEAFF.

In this sample, this clone turned up once. The V gene is TRBV11-2, the J gene TRBJ2-2, with 8 bases matching TRBD2. The CDR3 runs to 15 residues. V shed 2 bases and J 1 base; nucleotides not matched to a gene: 0. CDR1 SGHAT and CDR2 FQNNGV come from the germline V gene. The CDR3, as DNA: TGTGCCAGCAGCTTACTAGCGGGGAACACCGGGGAGCTGTTTTTT. This codes for CASSLLAGNTGELFF.

The chain is built from TRBV7-2 and TRBJ1-2; 8 nucleotides line up with TRBD1. Unmatched junction bases numbered 4, after V lost 3 bases and J lost 4 bases. Germline V lookup: CDR1 SGHTA, CDR2 FQGNSA. CDR3 length: 14 residues. CDR3 nucleotide sequence: TGTGCCAGCAGCTTCGGACAGGGTGTCTATGGCTACACCTTC. This sequence encodes CASSFGQGVYGYTF.

The chain employs TRBV28 and TRBJ2-6; possible D gene TRBD2, 6 bases. V lost 4 bases and J lost 0, with 13 bases in between. CDR1 and CDR2 from the germline V gene are MDHEN and SYDVKM. This CDR3 is 17 amino acids long. The CDR3 nucleotides are TGTGCCAGCAGTTGGGGGGAGGTCGGCTCTGGGGCCAACGTCCTGACTTTC. Translated: CASSWGEVGSGANVLTF.

This chain joins TRBV28 and TRBJ1-6, with 8 positions matching TRBD1. Germline-derived CDR1 and CDR2 are MDHEN and SYDVKM. This CDR3 comprises 16 residues. Trimming took 5 bases from V and 9 from J; bases not matched to a gene: 12. The CDR3, as DNA: TGTGCCAGCAGTAGACTAAGCGGGACAGGCGGTTCACCCCTCCACTTT. Translation gives CASSRLSGTGGSPLHF. The variable domain in full, with the rest retrieved from reference TRBV28 and TRBJ1-6, is DVKVTQSSRYLVKRTGEKVFLECVQDMDHENMFWYRQDPGLGLRLIYFSYDVKMKEKGDIPEGYSVSREKKERFSLILESASTNQTSMYLCASSRLSGTGGSPLHFGNGTRLTVT.

The chain combines TRBV19 with TRBJ2-2; perhaps TRBD2 as D (5 bases). The germline V gene has CDR1 LNHDA and CDR2 SQIVND (reference sequence). This CDR3 region has 17 residues. The V gene lost 3 bases and the J gene lost 6 bases, with 20 bases spanning the gap. CDR3 sequence reads: CASSIMSPTSGSGELFF. CDR3 nucleotides: TGTGCCAGTAGTATCATGTCCCCCACCTCGGGGTCCGGGGAGCTGTTTTTT.